Listed below are T cell receptor beta chains from one sample, sequenced in a study of T cell responses to AZD1222 COVID-19 vaccine. Profiled with immunoSEQ multiplex PCR; TCRdb holds only in-frame clones, not every one. Of approximately 110,000 clones listed, around 85% are singletons. The material was peripheral blood, obtained on day 0 of AZD1222 vaccination. The receptors were gathered from an adult in good health. CDR3s include the opening cysteine and the closing phenylalanine or tryptophan. D genes are given only for firm matches. Clone size is stated in some rows and not others, as once, few, many or a class when expanded.

j_call: TRBJ1-6; d_call: TRBD1; clone_size: many; v_call: TRBV5-1; cdr3_aa: CASSPWTGSAYSPLHF; cdr3_nt: TGCGCCAGCAGCCCTTGGACAGGGTCGGCTTATTCACCCCTCCACTTT
j_call: TRBJ1-3; d_call: TRBD1; clone_size: .; v_call: TRBV6-1; cdr3_aa: CASSGRDSIFSGNTIYF; cdr3_nt: TGTGCCAGCAGTGGTCGGGACAGTATATTTTCTGGAAACACCATATATTTT
j_call: TRBJ1-2; d_call: .; clone_size: .; v_call: TRBV27; cdr3_aa: CASSSPVGGNYGYTF; cdr3_nt: TGTGCCAGCAGTTCCCCGGTCGGGGGGAACTATGGCTACACCTTC
j_call: TRBJ1-2; d_call: .; clone_size: .; v_call: TRBV29-1; cdr3_aa: CSVAKGTNYGYTF; cdr3_nt: TGCAGCGTTGCAAAGGGTACTAACTATGGCTACACCTTC
j_call: TRBJ1-1; d_call: .; clone_size: .; v_call: TRBV19; cdr3_aa: CASRNGQRNTEAFF; cdr3_nt: TGTGCCAGTAGGAACGGACAGAGGAACACTGAAGCTTTCTTT
j_call: TRBJ1-5; d_call: TRBD1; clone_size: few; v_call: TRBV15; cdr3_aa: CATGQGTRFSNQPQHF; cdr3_nt: TGTGCCACCGGACAGGGAACCCGATTTAGCAATCAGCCCCAGCATTTT
j_call: TRBJ2-4; d_call: .; clone_size: .; v_call: TRBV4-3; cdr3_aa: CASSQDGLAKNIQYF; cdr3_nt: TGCGCCAGCAGCCAAGACGGACTAGCCAAAAACATTCAGTACTTC
j_call: TRBJ1-2; d_call: .; clone_size: .; v_call: TRBV6-2/TRBV6-3; cdr3_aa: CASSAGVYGYTF; cdr3_nt: TGTGCCAGCAGTGCCGGGGTCTATGGCTACACCTTC
j_call: TRBJ2-4; d_call: TRBD1; clone_size: .; v_call: TRBV11-3; cdr3_aa: CASSSDRGDIQYF; cdr3_nt: TGTGCCAGCAGCTCGGACAGGGGAGACATTCAGTACTTC
j_call: TRBJ2-7; d_call: TRBD2; clone_size: .; v_call: TRBV18; cdr3_aa: CASSLGGDLSYEQYF; cdr3_nt: TGTGCCAGCTCACTTGGGGGGGACCTCTCCTACGAGCAGTACTTC
j_call: TRBJ1-2; d_call: .; clone_size: .; v_call: TRBV28; cdr3_aa: CASTAAGNRYGYTF; cdr3_nt: TGTGCCAGCACTGCCGCAGGGAATCGCTATGGCTACACCTTC
j_call: TRBJ2-3; d_call: .; clone_size: .; v_call: TRBV28; cdr3_aa: CASSRETDTQYF; cdr3_nt: TGTGCCAGCAGCCGGGAGACAGATACGCAGTATTTT
j_call: TRBJ2-3; d_call: TRBD2; clone_size: .; v_call: TRBV10-3; cdr3_aa: CAISETRLAGYTDTQYF; cdr3_nt: TGTGCCATCAGTGAGACCCGACTAGCGGGGTACACAGATACGCAGTATTTT